Below, 10 T cell receptor beta chains from the same sample are listed, as sequenced in a study of cytomegalovirus exposure and HLA in healthy donors. PCR involved 60 Vbeta and 13 Jbeta primers. The assay was immunoSEQ multiplex PCR, and TCRdb's table has in-frame clones only and misses some. The sample lists some 120,000 clones, roughly four fifths occurring once. The sample comprised PBMCs. The receptors come from a woman aged 40 to 50 in good health and CMV-seropositive.

The gene calls are TRBV29-1 and TRBJ2-7; 11 bases agree with TRBD1. V shed 7 bases and J 1 base; nucleotides not matched to a gene: 3. Looked up from germline, CDR1 is SQVTM and CDR2 is ANQGSEA. The length of the CDR3 is 13 residues. The DNA of the CDR3 is TGCAGCGGGGGACAGGGGGTTTCCTACGAGCAGTACTTC. The encoded protein is CSGGQGVSYEQYF.

This chain connects TRBV29-1 to TRBJ2-3; 8 bases are a match to TRBD2. The CDR3 is 14 residues long. Germline loops: CDR1 SQVTM, CDR2 ANQGSEA. Trimming at V came to 3 bases and at J to 3 bases, leaving 5 bases not matched to a gene. This CDR3 is CSVEGLEGTDTQYF. The CDR3, as DNA: TGCAGCGTTGAGGGACTAGAAGGGACAGATACGCAGTATTTT.

V usage is TRBV7-8 and J usage is TRBJ2-7; 9 bases are shared with TRBD1. J lost 4 bases, V lost 2 bases, and 6 bases had no gene match. The CDR3 is 15 amino acids. From germline, CDR1 is SGHVS and CDR2 FQNEAQ. The chain's CDR3 is CASSLSPGQGYEQYF. CDR3 DNA: TGTGCCAGCAGCTTATCACCGGGACAGGGTTACGAGCAGTACTTC.

The count of this clone is one. The V gene is TRBV6-5, the J gene TRBJ2-7, with D tentatively TRBD1 (6 bases). The CDR3 loop spans 15 amino acids. With 5 bases removed from V and 3 bases from J, the gap between germline ends came to 17 bases. The germline gives CDR1 MNHEY, CDR2 SVGAGI. CDR3 region: CASSATITGFYEQYF. The CDR3 DNA reads as TGTGCCAGCAGTGCAACGATAACAGGGTTCTACGAGCAGTACTTC.

This clone has just one count. The CDR3 sequence: CAWSPRRVDTEAFF. The CDR3 nucleotides read TGTGCCTGGAGCCCCCGGAGGGTTGACACTGAAGCTTTCTTT. V usage is TRBV30 and J usage is TRBJ1-1; D is unclear. The CDR3 length is 14 residues. Germline-derived CDR1 and CDR2 are GTSNPN and SVGIG (reference sequence). The V end lost 3 bases, the J end lost 3 bases, and 14 bases lay between the germline ends.

V is TRBV7-9 and J is TRBJ2-3; weak D call: TRBD2 (5 bases). The CDR3 spans 15 residues. Deletions cut 3 bases from V and 3 bases from J, with 13 bases between. The V gene's germline CDR1 is SEHNR and CDR2 FQNEAQ (reference sequence). The CDR3 sequence: CASSFRRRNTDTQYF. The CDR3, as DNA: TGTGCCAGCAGCTTTAGGAGGAGGAATACAGATACGCAGTATTTT. Using reference TRBV7-9 and TRBJ2-3 for the parts outside the CDR3, the full variable domain is DTGVSQNPRHKITKRGQNVTFRCDPISEHNRLYWYRQTLGQGPEFLTYFQNEAQLEKSRLLSDRFSAERPKGSFSTLEIQRTEQGDSAMYLCASSFRRRNTDTQYFGPGTRLTVL.

The CDR3 DNA is TGTGCCAGTAGTATTGTGCGGGCAGATACGCAGTATTTT. Protein product: CASSIVRADTQYF. This rearrangement joins TRBV19 to TRBJ2-3, with a tentative D call TRBD2 (5 bases). Trimming removed 3 bases at V and 4 bases at J, with 8 bases between. The CDR3 contains 13 residues. Germline loops: CDR1 LNHDA, CDR2 SQIVND (reference sequence).

The chain combines TRBV28 with TRBJ2-7; TRBD2 aligns across 9 bases. Looked up from germline, CDR1 is MDHEN and CDR2 is SYDVKM. The length of the CDR3 is 14 residues. Germline trimming cut 6 bases from V and 5 bases from J; bases unmatched to any gene: 8. The CDR3: CASSSGLALNEQYF. The CDR3 DNA follows: TGTGCCAGCAGCTCGGGACTAGCCTTAAACGAGCAGTACTTC.

The chain carries TRBV19 and TRBJ2-6, with D maybe TRBD1 (6 bases). The CDR3 extends over 15 amino acids. Trimming left V 4 bases short and J 2 bases short, with 9 bases between. Germline CDR1 LNHDA, CDR2 SQIVND (reference sequence). DNA of the CDR3: TGTGCCAGTAGTAAGCCAGGGGCTGGGGCCAACGTCCTGACTTTC. It translates to CASSKPGAGANVLTF.

The gene calls are TRBV27 and TRBJ2-5, with 11 bases identical to TRBD2. The CDR3 has 14 residues. Per germline, CDR1 MNHEY and CDR2 SMNVEV (reference sequence). Trimming removed 6 bases from V and 3 bases from J; junction bases left unmatched: 3. The CDR3 bases are TGTGCCAGCAGACCGGGACTAGCGGAAGAGACCCAGTACTTC. Its translation: CASRPGLAEETQYF.